This is a list of T cell receptor beta chains from one sample in a study of cytomegalovirus exposure and HLA in healthy donors. The repertoire was sequenced with immunoSEQ multiplex PCR; TCRdb's copy has only in-frame clones and lacks some. Of 200,000 or so clones detected, approximately 81% appear once; the ten largest clones hold around 0.26%. Sequencing was performed on PBMCs. These receptor sequences come from a boy younger than 18 in good health and CMV-seronegative. The CDR3 runs from the conserved cysteine through the conserved F or W. The D gene is left open where the match is weak. Size is omitted from some rows. Given values are once, few, many or a class for expanded clones.

d_call	v_call	clone_size	j_call	cdr3_aa	cdr3_nt
TRBD2	TRBV5-6	NA	TRBJ2-5	CASSLEQRGGSYQETQYF	TGTGCCAGCAGCTTGGAGCAGCGGGGGGGATCGTACCAAGAGACCCAGTACTTC
NA	TRBV7-8	NA	TRBJ1-5	CASSLASTAGHLAGQPQHF	TGTGCCAGCAGCTTAGCCTCTACAGCGGGACACCTGGCGGGTCAGCCCCAGCATTTT
NA	TRBV10-1	NA	TRBJ1-1	CASSEQWNTEAFF	TGCGCCAGCAGTGAACAGTGGAACACTGAAGCTTTCTTT
TRBD1	TRBV15	NA	TRBJ1-4	CATSRTLLGQGSEKLFF	TGTGCCACCAGCAGAACTCTCCTGGGACAGGGTAGTGAAAAACTGTTTTTT
TRBD1	TRBV6-5	NA	TRBJ1-6	CASSLDRVNSPLHF	TGTGCCAGCAGTCTGGACAGGGTAAATTCACCCCTCCACTTT
TRBD2	TRBV28	NA	TRBJ2-7	CASSLFPGRPYEQYF	TGTGCCAGCAGTTTATTTCCCGGGAGGCCCTACGAGCAGTACTTC
NA	TRBV27	once	TRBJ2-1	CASSRNDREVNNEQFF	TGTGCCAGCAGTCGAAATGACAGGGAGGTGAACAATGAGCAGTTCTTC
NA	TRBV5-4	NA	TRBJ2-7	CASSPSTGTYEQYF	TGTGCCAGCAGCCCATCGACTGGTACCTACGAGCAGTACTTC
TRBD1	TRBV2	NA	TRBJ2-7	CASKPGQGVHERYF	TGTGCCAGCAAACCGGGACAGGGCGTCCACGAGCGGTACTTC
NA	TRBV7-9	NA	TRBJ2-1	CASSLAGGGNEQFF	TGTGCCAGCAGCTTAGCGGGAGGTGGCAATGAGCAGTTCTTC
TRBD1	TRBV5-1	NA	TRBJ1-4	CASSSRPGQGARVANEKLFF	TGCGCCAGCAGCAGTCGCCCGGGACAGGGGGCGCGGGTGGCTAATGAAAAACTGTTTTTT
TRBD1	TRBV27	NA	TRBJ2-2	CASSRQGGLANTGELFF	TGTGCCAGCAGTAGACAGGGGGGCCTCGCGAACACCGGGGAGCTGTTTTTT
NA	TRBV27	NA	TRBJ2-7	CASSFNTATYEQYF	TGTGCCAGCAGTTTCAATACCGCTACCTACGAGCAGTACTTC
NA	TRBV19	few	TRBJ1-1	CASSIDGTNTEAFF	TGTGCCAGTAGTATAGATGGGACTAACACTGAAGCTTTCTTT
NA	TRBV11-2	NA	TRBJ2-1	CASSLGPFAGPYNEQFF	TGTGCCAGCAGCTTAGGGCCTTTCGCGGGGCCCTACAATGAGCAGTTCTTC
NA	TRBV15	NA	TRBJ2-1	CATSRDGSTPTYNEQFF	TGTGCCACCAGCAGAGATGGGTCAACGCCGACTTACAATGAGCAGTTCTTC
TRBD1	TRBV27	NA	TRBJ1-2	CASSSRQGGDYGYTF	TGTGCCAGCAGTTCGAGACAGGGGGGGGACTATGGCTACACCTTC
NA	TRBV14	NA	TRBJ1-5	CASSLTGNQPQHF	TGTGCCAGCAGCCTGACCGGGAATCAGCCCCAGCATTTT